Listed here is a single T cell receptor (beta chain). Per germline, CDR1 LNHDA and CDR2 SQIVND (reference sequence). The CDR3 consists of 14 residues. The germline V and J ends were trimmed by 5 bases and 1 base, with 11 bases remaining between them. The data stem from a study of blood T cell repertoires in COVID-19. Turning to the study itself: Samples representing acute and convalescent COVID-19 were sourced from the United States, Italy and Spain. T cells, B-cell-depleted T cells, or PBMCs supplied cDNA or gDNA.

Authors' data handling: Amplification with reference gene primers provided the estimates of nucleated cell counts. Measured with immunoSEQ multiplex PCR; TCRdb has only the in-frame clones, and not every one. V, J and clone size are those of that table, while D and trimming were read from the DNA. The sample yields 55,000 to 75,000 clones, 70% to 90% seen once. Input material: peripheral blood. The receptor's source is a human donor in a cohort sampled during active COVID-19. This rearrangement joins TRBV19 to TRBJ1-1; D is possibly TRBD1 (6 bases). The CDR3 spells CASSYGTQNTEAFF. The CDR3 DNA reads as TGTGCCAGTAGTTACGGGACACAGAACACTGAAGCTTTCTTT.